The rows below give T cell receptor beta chains drawn from one sample of a study of T cells in Graves' hyperthyroidism and ophthalmopathy. Via MiXCR, TCRdb re-called the multiplex PCR reads, giving one row per CDR3 protein. Of about 640,000 distinct CDR3 sequences listed, around 21% are singletons. The sample consisted of blood. The receptor source for this set is a man aged 25 to 40 with Graves' ophthalmopathy. Each CDR3 is given with its conserved first and last residue. The order of the fields is V gene, J gene, D gene, clone size, CDR3 protein, CDR3 DNA. A D gene is named only where the DNA matches it firmly. The listing skips clone size in some rows; elsewhere it reads once, few, many or a size class.

TRBV6-1	TRBJ2-3	-	few	CASKSLGATGDTQYF	TGTGCCAGCAAAAGTCTGGGGGCCACGGGAGATACGCAGTATTTT
TRBV2	TRBJ2-3	TRBD2	-	CASSLAVYSTDTQYF	TGTGCCAGCAGTCTAGCGGTTTATAGCACAGATACGCAGTATTTT
TRBV30	TRBJ2-2	-	few	CAWSVRQGTGELFF	TGTGCCTGGAGTGTTCGGCAGGGCACCGGGGAGCTGTTTTTT
TRBV5-1	TRBJ2-7	TRBD1	-	CASSLGGQAFYEQYF	TGCGCCAGCAGCTTGGGTGGACAGGCCTTCTACGAGCAGTACTTC
TRBV24-1	TRBJ2-4	-	-	CATSERELAKNIQYF	TGTGCCACCAGTGAGAGAGAGCTAGCCAAAAACATTCAGTACTTC
TRBV15	TRBJ1-1	-	many	CATSTGITEAFF	TGTGCCACCAGCACCGGTATCACTGAAGCTTTCTTT
TRBV11-2	TRBJ2-7	-	many	CASSLDLAAEEYF	TGTGCCAGCAGCTTAGATTTAGCAGCCGAGGAGTACTTC
TRBV18	TRBJ2-3	-	-	CASSPREASSTDTQYF	TGTGCCAGCTCACCGCGAGAAGCGTCTAGCACAGATACGCAGTATTTT
TRBV2	TRBJ1-2	-	few	CASSLGKGIEVNYGYTF	TGTGCCAGCTCGCTTGGGAAAGGGATCGAAGTAAACTATGGCTACACCTTC
TRBV7-9	TRBJ1-4	TRBD1	-	CASSSGQGVTNEKLFF	TGTGCCAGCAGCTCCGGACAGGGGGTAACTAATGAAAAACTGTTTTTT
TRBV4-1	TRBJ1-3	-	-	CASSQDQQGYSGNTIYF	TGCGCCAGCAGCCAAGACCAACAGGGTTACTCTGGAAACACCATATATTTT
TRBV30	TRBJ2-7	TRBD2	few	CAWSVFGTSGRSIYEQYF	TGTGCCTGGAGTGTCTTCGGGACTAGCGGGAGATCCATCTACGAGCAGTACTTC
TRBV6-5	TRBJ1-1	TRBD1	many	CASSYASGGANTEAFF	TGTGCCAGCAGTTACGCGTCAGGGGGCGCGAACACTGAAGCTTTCTTT
TRBV7-9	TRBJ2-5	-	few	CASSLVLVGETQYF	TGTGCCAGCAGCTTAGTACTAGTTGGAGAGACCCAGTACTTC
TRBV30	TRBJ1-1	-	-	CATEGGNTLEAFF	TGTGCCACCGAAGGAGGAAACACGTTAGAAGCTTTCTTT
TRBV5-1	TRBJ2-7	TRBD2	many	CASSVTSGKSYEQYF	TGCGCCAGCAGCGTGACTAGCGGGAAATCCTACGAGCAGTACTTC
TRBV7-9	TRBJ2-7	-	few	CASSGGAVYEQYF	TGTGCCAGCAGCGGAGGGGCAGTCTACGAGCAGTACTTC
TRBV7-9	TRBJ2-2	TRBD1	-	CASSSTSLDRGNTGELFF	TGTGCCAGCAGCTCAACCTCCCTCGACAGGGGCAACACCGGGGAGCTGTTTTTT
TRBV11-2	TRBJ2-3	TRBD1	many	CASSTGQGITDTQYF	TGTGCCAGCAGTACAGGACAGGGTATTACAGATACGCAGTATTTT
TRBV2	TRBJ1-1	-	few	CATLKTGNTEAFF	TGTGCCACCCTCAAGACAGGGAACACTGAAGCTTTCTTT
TRBV6-1	TRBJ2-2	TRBD1	-	CASSIQGSDTGELFF	TGTGCCAGCAGCATACAGGGGTCGGACACCGGGGAGCTGTTTTTT
TRBV5-6	TRBJ1-2	-	-	CASIGPYNYGYTF	TGTGCCAGCATAGGGCCTTATAACTATGGCTACACCTTC
TRBV6-2/TRBV6-3	TRBJ2-7	-	many	CASSYTTDSSYEQYF	TGTGCCAGCAGTTACACCACGGACTCCTCCTACGAGCAGTACTTC
TRBV7-6	TRBJ2-7	-	many	CASSLGPGTSYEQYF	TGTGCCAGCAGCTTAGGGCCGGGAACCTCCTACGAGCAGTACTTC
TRBV27	TRBJ2-5	TRBD2	-	CASSPGLAGAGETQYF	TGTGCCAGCAGTCCAGGACTAGCGGGAGCGGGGGAGACCCAGTACTTC
TRBV5-5	TRBJ1-5	TRBD1	-	CASSQTQGGGQPQHF	TGTGCCAGCAGCCAGACACAGGGGGGCGGCCAGCCCCAGCATTTT
TRBV7-9	TRBJ2-1	-	many	CASSFSSGNEQFF	TGTGCCAGCAGCTTCTCTAGTGGCAATGAGCAGTTCTTC
TRBV11-2	TRBJ2-3	-	many	CASREGRIDTQYF	TGTGCCAGTCGAGAGGGAAGGATAGATACGCAGTATTTT
TRBV5-5	TRBJ2-1	-	few	CASTSQLGNEQFF	TGTGCCAGCACCTCCCAGCTGGGGAATGAGCAGTTCTTC
TRBV10-3	TRBJ2-3	-	-	CAIRPDGGVVTDTQYF	TGTGCCATCAGACCGGACGGTGGGGTAGTCACAGATACGCAGTATTTT
TRBV5-1	TRBJ2-7	-	many	CASSLYHEQYF	TGCGCCAGCAGCTTGTACCACGAGCAGTACTTC
TRBV11-2	TRBJ2-3	-	-	CASSPLAVSTDTQYF	TGTGCCAGCAGCCCTCTTGCGGTTAGCACAGATACGCAGTATTTT
TRBV20-1	TRBJ2-7	TRBD2	many	CSARDQMTSGYQYEQYF	TGCAGTGCTAGAGATCAAATGACTAGCGGGTACCAATACGAGCAGTACTTC
TRBV11-3	TRBJ1-1	-	few	CASSFDGGNTEAFF	TGTGCCAGCAGCTTCGATGGGGGAAACACTGAAGCTTTCTTT
TRBV3-1	TRBJ2-7	-	many	CASSQGPDLTTYEQYF	TGTGCCAGCAGCCAAGGTCCGGATCTCACAACCTACGAGCAGTACTTC
TRBV5-6	TRBJ1-5	-	many	CASSSQRRGNQPQHF	TGTGCCAGCAGCTCACAGAGACGGGGCAATCAGCCCCAGCATTTT
TRBV30	TRBJ2-1	TRBD1	many	CAWDGQGAIYNEQFF	TGTGCCTGGGATGGACAGGGGGCAATCTACAATGAGCAGTTCTTC
TRBV28	TRBJ2-7	TRBD1	-	CASRIQGVYEQYF	TGTGCCAGCAGAATACAGGGGGTGTACGAGCAGTACTTC
TRBV30	TRBJ1-2	-	few	CAWSVNRVGRYGYTF	TGTGCCTGGAGTGTAAACAGGGTTGGTAGATATGGCTACACCTTC
TRBV19	TRBJ2-3	-	-	CASRGGIFTDTQYF	TGTGCCAGTAGAGGAGGGATCTTCACAGATACGCAGTATTTT
TRBV6-5	TRBJ2-1	TRBD2	few	CASSSPGLAGRGSYNEQFF	TGTGCCAGCAGTTCCCCGGGACTAGCGGGAAGGGGTTCCTACAATGAGCAGTTCTTC
TRBV5-1	TRBJ1-1	-	many	CASSLAGSAEAFF	TGCGCCAGCAGCTTGGCAGGGAGCGCTGAAGCTTTCTTT
TRBV18	TRBJ1-1	-	many	CASSREGAVNTEAFF	TGTGCCAGCTCACGAGAAGGTGCAGTGAACACTGAAGCTTTCTTT
TRBV7-2	TRBJ2-2	-	many	CASSLGAGELFF	TGTGCCAGCAGCTTAGGGGCCGGGGAGCTGTTTTTT
TRBV2	TRBJ1-1	-	-	CASKRRAGSNTEAFF	TGTGCCAGCAAGCGAAGAGCCGGCTCGAACACTGAAGCTTTCTTT
TRBV9	TRBJ2-5	TRBD2	few	CASSRGGTQETQYF	TGTGCCAGCAGCCGGGGGGGCACCCAAGAGACCCAGTACTTC
TRBV30	TRBJ1-5	-	many	CAWRDRQGLNQPQHF	TGTGCCTGGAGAGATCGTCAGGGTTTAAATCAGCCCCAGCATTTT
TRBV7-2	TRBJ1-6	-	-	CASSLAAAYNSPLHF	TGTGCCAGCAGCTTAGCGGCGGCCTATAATTCACCCCTCCACTTT
TRBV4-1	TRBJ2-5	-	-	CASSQLQQETQYF	TGCGCCAGCAGCCAATTACAGCAAGAGACCCAGTACTTC